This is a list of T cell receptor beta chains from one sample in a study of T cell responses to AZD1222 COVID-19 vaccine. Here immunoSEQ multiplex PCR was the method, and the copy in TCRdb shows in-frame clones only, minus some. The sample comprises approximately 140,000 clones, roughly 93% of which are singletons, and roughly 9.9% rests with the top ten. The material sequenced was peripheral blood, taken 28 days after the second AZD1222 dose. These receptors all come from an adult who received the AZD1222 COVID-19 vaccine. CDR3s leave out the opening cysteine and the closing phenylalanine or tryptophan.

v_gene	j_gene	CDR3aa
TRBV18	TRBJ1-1	ASSTSTEMNTEAF
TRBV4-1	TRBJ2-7	ASSLLDRGYEQY
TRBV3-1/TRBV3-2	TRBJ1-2	ASSQGLGLRYNYGYT
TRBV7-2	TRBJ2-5	ASSSTREETQY
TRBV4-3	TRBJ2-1	ASSQASGGFSYNEQF
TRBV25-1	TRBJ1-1	ASSDSVNEAF
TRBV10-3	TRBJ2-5	AIRRGQGARQETQY
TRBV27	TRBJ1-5	ASSLTGGAGQPQH
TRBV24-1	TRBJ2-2	ATSDPEKAGELF
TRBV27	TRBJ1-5	ASSTSNQPQH
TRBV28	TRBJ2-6	ASISGLAGANVLT
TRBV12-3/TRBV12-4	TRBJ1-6	ASSFLRNSPLH
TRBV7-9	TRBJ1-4	ASSLGRLDRPKLF
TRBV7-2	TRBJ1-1	ASSFQGGTEAF
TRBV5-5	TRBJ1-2	ASSSSTIYGYT
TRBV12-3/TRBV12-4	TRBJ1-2	ASSIRGSYT
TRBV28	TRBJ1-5	ASSGPQGTTNQPQH
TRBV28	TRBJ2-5	AIHGQGGETQY
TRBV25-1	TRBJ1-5	ASSETGESNQPQH
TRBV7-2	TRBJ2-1	ASSLEGTSGRWPLF
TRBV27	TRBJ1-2	ASSLYGTLPSYT
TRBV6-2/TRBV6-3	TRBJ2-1	ASSYSTAYDEQF
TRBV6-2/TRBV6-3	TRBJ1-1	ASSSPLRGTEAF
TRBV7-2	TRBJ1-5	ASSSRTGPNQPQH
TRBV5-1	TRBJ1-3	ASSLESASGNTIY
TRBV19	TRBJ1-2	ASSTPGLLRGYT
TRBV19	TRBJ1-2	ACQSGQTRGYT
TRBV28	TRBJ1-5	ASSPLGRVPLSYSNQPQH
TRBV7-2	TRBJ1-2	ASSLLSSPLDGYT
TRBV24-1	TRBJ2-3	ATSDSVAGSTDTQY
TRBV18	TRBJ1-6	ASSRAYNSPLH
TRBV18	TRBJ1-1	ASSLALKQGKNTEAF
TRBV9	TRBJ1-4	ASSVGVTTNEKLF
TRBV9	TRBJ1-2	ASSAGTGGNSGYGYT
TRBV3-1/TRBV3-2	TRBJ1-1	ASSHGPGTEAF
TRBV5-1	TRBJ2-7	ASSLEGVDYEQY
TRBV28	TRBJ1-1	ASSPARRGRGLNTEAF